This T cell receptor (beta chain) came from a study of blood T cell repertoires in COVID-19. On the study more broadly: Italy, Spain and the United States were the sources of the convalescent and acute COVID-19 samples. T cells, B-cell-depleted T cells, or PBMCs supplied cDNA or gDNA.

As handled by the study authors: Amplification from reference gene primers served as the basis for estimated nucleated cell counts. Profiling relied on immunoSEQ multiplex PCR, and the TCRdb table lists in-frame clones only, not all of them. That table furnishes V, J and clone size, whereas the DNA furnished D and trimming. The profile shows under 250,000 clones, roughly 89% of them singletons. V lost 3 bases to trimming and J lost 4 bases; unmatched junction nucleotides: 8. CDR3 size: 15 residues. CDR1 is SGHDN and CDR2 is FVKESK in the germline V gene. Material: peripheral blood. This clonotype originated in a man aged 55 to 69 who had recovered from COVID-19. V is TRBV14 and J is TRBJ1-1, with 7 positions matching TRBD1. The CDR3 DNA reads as TGTGCCAGCAGCCAGTTGACAGGGACGGGCACTGAAGCTTTCTTT. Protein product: CASSQLTGTGTEAFF.